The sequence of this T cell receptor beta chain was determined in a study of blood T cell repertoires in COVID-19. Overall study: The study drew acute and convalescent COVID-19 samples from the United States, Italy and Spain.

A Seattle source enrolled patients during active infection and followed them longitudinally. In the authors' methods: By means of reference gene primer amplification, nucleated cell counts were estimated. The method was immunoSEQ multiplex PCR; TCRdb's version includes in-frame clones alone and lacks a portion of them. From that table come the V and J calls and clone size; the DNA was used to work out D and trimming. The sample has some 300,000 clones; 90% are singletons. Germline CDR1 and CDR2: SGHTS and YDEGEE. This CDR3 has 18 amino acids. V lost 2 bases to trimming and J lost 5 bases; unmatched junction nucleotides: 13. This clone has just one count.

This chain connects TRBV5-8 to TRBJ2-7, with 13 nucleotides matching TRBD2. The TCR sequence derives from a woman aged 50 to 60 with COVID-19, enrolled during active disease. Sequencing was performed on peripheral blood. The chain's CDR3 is CASSFFTSGRAMQNEQYF. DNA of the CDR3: TGTGCCAGCAGCTTTTTCACTAGCGGGAGGGCTATGCAAAACGAGCAGTACTTC. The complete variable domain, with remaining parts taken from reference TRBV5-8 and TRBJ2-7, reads EAGVTQSPTHLIKTRGQQATLRCSPISGHTSVYWYQQALGLGLQFLLWYDEGEERNRGNFPPRFSGRQFPNYSSELNVNALELEDSALYLCASSFFTSGRAMQNEQYFGPGTRLTVT.